This T cell receptor beta chain emerged from a study of spatial heterogeneity in lung cancer (dated by TCRdb to the late 2010s). Concerning the study at large: Beta-chain transcripts were consistently detected in greater numbers than alpha-chain transcripts, which likely reflected higher beta-chain transcript abundance. In the raw uncorrected reads, each unique combination of TCR and UMI appeared more than ten times on average. In non-small cell lung cancer, the study quantitatively compared TCR alpha and beta repertoires across several tumor regions, matched nontumor lung, and blood. The study linked features of the TCR repertoire to counts of nonsynonymous mutations, which were determined by whole-exome sequencing of tumor tissue. At surgery, hundreds of tumor regions, almost 65 matched nontumor lung samples and about 56 PBMC samples were TCR-sequenced for both alpha and beta chains.

Notes on this clonotype: The clone's antigen remains unknown. No base-level quality is on record; no much larger clone is a single base apart.

Taken with the paper, the label for time point translates to: sample taken at primary tumor resection. TCR sequencing used whole RNA extracted from tumor and nontumor lung tissue, or from cryopreserved PBMC samples, without cell sorting. Donors were some 78 patients with early-stage, untreated non-small cell lung cancer from the lung TRACERx cohort. A patient was chosen for TCR sequencing only when enough RNA was available from at least two tumor regions. Receptor amplification or capture employed 5' RACE. Instrument on record: NextSeq 500. To allow correction of PCR and sequencing errors, the TCR library protocol tagged every TCR cDNA molecule with a unique molecular identifier. The paper's data handling went like this. TCR identification, UMI-based error correction and CDR3 extraction were performed with Decombinator tools. TCRs above a frequency of 2 per 1,000, corresponding to the top 1% of the tumor frequency distribution, were defined as expanded. Each repertoire was subsampled 100 times to 5,000 TCRs, after which Renyi diversity was computed with the R vegan package. CDR3 similarity networks were built from amino acid triplet string-kernel similarity, with CDR3s being connected when pairwise similarity was above 0.82. TCRdb reanalyzed the raw reads on its own, using fastp at Q25 for trimming and MiXCR for clone calling, and kept in-frame beta chains. Rows with a matching CDR3 protein are joined into one entry that keeps the most common DNA and genes. The V and J calls and clone size come from TCRdb's table, not from the authors' own analysis. Counted in this sample were around 12,000 distinct CDR3 sequences; around 13% of them appeared once. The leading ten clones occupy around two fifths of the sample.

General study outcomes and caveats: Ubiquitous expanded tumor TCRs were found in blood more often at tumor resection than at routine follow-up. Confirming at a functional level the hypothesis that regional TCRs recognize regional mutations was considered to require additional single-cell paired TCR alpha and beta sequencing.

The receptor comes from a male donor with early-stage non-small cell lung cancer. The sequencing used PBMCs, collected at surgery.

CDR3 protein: CASPNEQFF. The DNA is TGTGCCAGCCCCAATGAGCAGTTCTTC. The chain is assembled from TRBV7-2 and TRBJ2-1; the D gene cannot be resolved reliably. Via the germline V gene, CDR1 is SGHTA and CDR2 FQGNSA. V and J are truncated by 8 bases and 6 bases respectively, leaving an intervening sequence of 2 bases. Spanning cysteine to phenylalanine, the CDR3 consists of 9 amino acids. Solely the CDR3 DNA is kept, with 27 bases framed from the first base.